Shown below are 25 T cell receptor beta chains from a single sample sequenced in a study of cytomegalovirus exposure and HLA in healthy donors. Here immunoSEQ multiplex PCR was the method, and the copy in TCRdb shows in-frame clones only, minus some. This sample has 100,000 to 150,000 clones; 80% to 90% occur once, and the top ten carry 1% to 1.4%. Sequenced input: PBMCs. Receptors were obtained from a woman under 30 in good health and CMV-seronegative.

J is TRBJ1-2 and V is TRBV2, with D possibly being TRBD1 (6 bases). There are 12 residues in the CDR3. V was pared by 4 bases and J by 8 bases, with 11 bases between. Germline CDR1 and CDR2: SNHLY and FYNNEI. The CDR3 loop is CASSAAGDGYTF. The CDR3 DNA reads TGTGCCAGCAGTGCCGCAGGGGACGGCTACACCTTC.

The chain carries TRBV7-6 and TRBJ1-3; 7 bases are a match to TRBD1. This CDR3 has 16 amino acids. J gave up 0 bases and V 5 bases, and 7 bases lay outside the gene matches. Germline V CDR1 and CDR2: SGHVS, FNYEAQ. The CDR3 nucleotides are TGTGCCAGCAGCCCAGGGACAGTACTCTCTGGAAACACCATATATTTT. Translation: CASSPGTVLSGNTIYF.

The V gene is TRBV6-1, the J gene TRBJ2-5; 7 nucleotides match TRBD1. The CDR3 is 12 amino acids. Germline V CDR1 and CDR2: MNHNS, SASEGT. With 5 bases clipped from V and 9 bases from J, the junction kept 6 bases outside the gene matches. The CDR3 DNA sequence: TGTGCCAGCAGTCGGGACAGTAGGGCCCAGTACTTC. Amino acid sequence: CASSRDSRAQYF.

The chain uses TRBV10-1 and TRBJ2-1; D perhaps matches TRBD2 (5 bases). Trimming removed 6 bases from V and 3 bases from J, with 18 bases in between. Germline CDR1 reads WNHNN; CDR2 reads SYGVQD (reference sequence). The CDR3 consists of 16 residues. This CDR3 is CASSPGLTSNYNEQFF. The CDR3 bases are TGCGCCAGCAGCCCCGGACTGACTTCAAACTACAATGAGCAGTTCTTC.

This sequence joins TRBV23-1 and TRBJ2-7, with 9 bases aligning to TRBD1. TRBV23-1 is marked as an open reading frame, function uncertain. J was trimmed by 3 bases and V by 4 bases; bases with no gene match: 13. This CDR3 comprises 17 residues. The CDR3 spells CASSPTNGTGQDYEQYV. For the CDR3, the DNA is TGCGCCAGCAGTCCAACCAATGGGACAGGGCAAGACTACGAGCAGTACGTC.

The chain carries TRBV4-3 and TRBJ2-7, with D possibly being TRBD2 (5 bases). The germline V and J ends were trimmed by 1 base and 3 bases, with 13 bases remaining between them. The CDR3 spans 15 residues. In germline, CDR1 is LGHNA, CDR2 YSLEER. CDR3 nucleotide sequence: TGCGCCAGCAGCCAAGGGCTCGGGGAGAGCTACGAGCAGTACTTC. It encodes CASSQGLGESYEQYF.

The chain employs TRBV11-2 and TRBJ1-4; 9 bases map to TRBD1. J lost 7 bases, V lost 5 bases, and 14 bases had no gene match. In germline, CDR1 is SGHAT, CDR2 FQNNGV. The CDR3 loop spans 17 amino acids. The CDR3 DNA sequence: TGTGCCAGCAGCCCCCGTCCCGGGACAGGGTCGGGTGAAAAACTGTTTTTT. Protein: CASSPRPGTGSGEKLFF.

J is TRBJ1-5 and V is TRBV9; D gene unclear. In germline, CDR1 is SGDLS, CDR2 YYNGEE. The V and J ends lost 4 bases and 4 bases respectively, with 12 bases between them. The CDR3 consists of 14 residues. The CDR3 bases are TGTGCCAGCAGCATGGGTTCGGGTAATCAGCCCCAGCATTTT. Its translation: CASSMGSGNQPQHF. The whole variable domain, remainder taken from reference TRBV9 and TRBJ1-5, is DSGVTQTPKHLITATGQRVTLRCSPRSGDLSVYWYQQSLDQGLQFLIQYYNGEERAKGNILERFSAQQFPDLHSELNLSSLELGDSALYFCASSMGSGNQPQHFGDGTRLSIL.

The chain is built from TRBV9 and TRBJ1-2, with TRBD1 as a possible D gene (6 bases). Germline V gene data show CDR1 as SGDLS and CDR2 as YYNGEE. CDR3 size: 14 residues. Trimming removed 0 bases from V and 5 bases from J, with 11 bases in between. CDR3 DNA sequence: TGTGCCAGCAGCGTAGACCAACAGGGATATGGCTACACCTTC. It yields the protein CASSVDQQGYGYTF.

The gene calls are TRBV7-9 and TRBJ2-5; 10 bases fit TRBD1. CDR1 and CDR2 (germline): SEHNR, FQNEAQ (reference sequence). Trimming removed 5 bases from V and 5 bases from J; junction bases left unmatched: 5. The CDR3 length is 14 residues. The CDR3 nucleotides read TGTGCCAGCAGCCTTGACAGGGGGCTGGAGACCCAGTACTTC. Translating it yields CASSLDRGLETQYF. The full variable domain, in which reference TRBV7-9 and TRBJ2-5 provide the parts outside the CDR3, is DTGVSQNPRHKITKRGQNVTFRCDPISEHNRLYWYRQTLGQGPEFLTYFQNEAQLEKSRLLSDRFSAERPKGSFSTLEIQRTEQGDSAMYLCASSLDRGLETQYFGPGTRLLVL.

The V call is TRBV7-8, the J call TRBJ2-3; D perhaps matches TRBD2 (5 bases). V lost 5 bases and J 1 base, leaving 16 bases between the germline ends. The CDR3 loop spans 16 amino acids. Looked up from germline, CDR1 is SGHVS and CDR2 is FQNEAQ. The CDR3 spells CASSPLPGRGTDTQYF. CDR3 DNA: TGTGCCAGCAGCCCGCTCCCTGGGCGGGGCACAGATACGCAGTATTTT.

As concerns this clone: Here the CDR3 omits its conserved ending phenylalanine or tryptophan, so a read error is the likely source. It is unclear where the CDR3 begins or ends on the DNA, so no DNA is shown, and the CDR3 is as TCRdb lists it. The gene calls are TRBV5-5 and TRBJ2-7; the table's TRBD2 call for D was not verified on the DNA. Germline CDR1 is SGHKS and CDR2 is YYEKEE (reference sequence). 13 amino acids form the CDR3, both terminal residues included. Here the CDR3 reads CASSSHSTELTQI.

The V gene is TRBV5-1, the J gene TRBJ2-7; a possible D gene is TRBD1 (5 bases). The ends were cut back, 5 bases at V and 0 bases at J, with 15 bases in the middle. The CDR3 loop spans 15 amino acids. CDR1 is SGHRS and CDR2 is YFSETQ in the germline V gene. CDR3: CASSTEAGNSYEQYF. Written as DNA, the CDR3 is TGCGCCAGCAGTACGGAAGCAGGGAACTCCTACGAGCAGTACTTC.

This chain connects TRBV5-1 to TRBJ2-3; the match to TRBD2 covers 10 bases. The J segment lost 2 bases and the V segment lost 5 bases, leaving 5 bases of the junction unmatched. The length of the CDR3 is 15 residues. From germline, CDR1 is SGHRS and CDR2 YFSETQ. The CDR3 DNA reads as TGCGCCAGCAGAACAGCGGGGGGGCCCACAGATACGCAGTATTTT. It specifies CASRTAGGPTDTQYF.

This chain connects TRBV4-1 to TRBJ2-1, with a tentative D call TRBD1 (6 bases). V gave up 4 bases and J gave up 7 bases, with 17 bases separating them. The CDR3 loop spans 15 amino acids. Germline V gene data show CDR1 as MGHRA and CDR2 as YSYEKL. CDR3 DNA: TGCGCCAGCAGCCTATCGCAGGGGATCGGGAATGAGCAGTTCTTC. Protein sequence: CASSLSQGIGNEQFF.

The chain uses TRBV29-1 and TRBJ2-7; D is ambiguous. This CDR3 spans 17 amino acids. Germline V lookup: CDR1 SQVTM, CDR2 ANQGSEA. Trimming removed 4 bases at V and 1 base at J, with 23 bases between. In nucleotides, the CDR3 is TGCAGCGTTGTCGGCGTGGGCTCGAAATTAAAGTCCTACGAGCAGTACTTC. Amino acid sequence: CSVVGVGSKLKSYEQYF.

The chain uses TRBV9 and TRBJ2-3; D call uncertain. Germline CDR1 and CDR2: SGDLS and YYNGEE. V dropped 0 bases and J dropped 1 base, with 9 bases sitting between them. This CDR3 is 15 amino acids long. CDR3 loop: CASSVDITGTDTQYF. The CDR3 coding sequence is TGTGCCAGCAGCGTAGATATCACAGGCACAGATACGCAGTATTTT.

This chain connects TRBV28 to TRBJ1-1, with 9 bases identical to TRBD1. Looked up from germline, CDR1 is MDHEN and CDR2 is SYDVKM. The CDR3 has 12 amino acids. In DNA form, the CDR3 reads TGTGGCGGACAGGGGAGTGGCACTGAAGCTTTCTTT. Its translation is CGGQGSGTEAFF.

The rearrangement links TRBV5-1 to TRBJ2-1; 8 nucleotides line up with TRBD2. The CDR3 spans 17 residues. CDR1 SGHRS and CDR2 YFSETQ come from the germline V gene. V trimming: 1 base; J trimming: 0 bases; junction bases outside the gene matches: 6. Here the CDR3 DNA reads TGCGCCAGCAGCTTGTCTGGCGGGGGGAGCTCCTACAATGAGCAGTTCTTC. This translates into CASSLSGGGSSYNEQFF.

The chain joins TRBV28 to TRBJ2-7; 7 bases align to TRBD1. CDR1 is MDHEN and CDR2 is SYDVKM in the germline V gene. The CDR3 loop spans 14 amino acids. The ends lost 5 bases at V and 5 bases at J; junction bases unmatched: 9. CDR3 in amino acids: CASSPRQGINEQYF. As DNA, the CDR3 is TGTGCCAGCAGTCCGCGACAGGGAATAAACGAGCAGTACTTC.

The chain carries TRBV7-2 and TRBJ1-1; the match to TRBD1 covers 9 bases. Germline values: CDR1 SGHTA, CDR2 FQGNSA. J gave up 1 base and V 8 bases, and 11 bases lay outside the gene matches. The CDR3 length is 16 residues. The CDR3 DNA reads TGTGCCAGCGCCAAAGACCGGGACAGGGCGAACACTGAAGCTTTCTTT. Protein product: CASAKDRDRANTEAFF. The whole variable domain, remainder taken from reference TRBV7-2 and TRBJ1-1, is GAGVSQSPSNKVTEKGKDVELRCDPISGHTALYWYRQSLGQGLEFLIYFQGNSAPDKSGLPSDRFSAERTGGSVSTLTIQRTQQEDSAVYLCASAKDRDRANTEAFFGQGTRLTVV.

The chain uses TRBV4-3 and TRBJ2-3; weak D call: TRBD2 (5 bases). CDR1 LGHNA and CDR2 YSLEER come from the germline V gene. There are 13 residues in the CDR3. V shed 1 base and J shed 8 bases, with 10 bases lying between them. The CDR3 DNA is TGCGCCAGCAGCCAAGGCCTTCGGGGTACGCAGTATTTT. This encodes CASSQGLRGTQYF.

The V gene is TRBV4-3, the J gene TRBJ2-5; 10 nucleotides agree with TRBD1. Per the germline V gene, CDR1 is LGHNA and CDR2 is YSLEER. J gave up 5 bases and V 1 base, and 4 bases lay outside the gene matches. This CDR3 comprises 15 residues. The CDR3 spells CASSQALDRGETQYF. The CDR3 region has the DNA TGCGCCAGCAGCCAAGCCCTGGACAGGGGGGAGACCCAGTACTTC.

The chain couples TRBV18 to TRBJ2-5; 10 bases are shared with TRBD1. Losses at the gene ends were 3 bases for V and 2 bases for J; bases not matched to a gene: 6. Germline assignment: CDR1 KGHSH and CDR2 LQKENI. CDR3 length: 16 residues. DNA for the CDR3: TGTGCCAGCTCACCCGCCGGGACAGGGGCTCAAGAGACCCAGTACTTC. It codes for CASSPAGTGAQETQYF.

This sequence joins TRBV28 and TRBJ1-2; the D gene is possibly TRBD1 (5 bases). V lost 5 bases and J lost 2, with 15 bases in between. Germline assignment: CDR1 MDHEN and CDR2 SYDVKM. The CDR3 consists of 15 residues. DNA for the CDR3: TGTGCCAGCAGTCCGGGCCGCAAGGGGAACTATGGCTACACCTTC. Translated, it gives CASSPGRKGNYGYTF.